The next 6 T cell receptor beta chains were all read from a single sample in a study of OX40 agonist ivuxolimab in advanced cancers. Generated by immunoSEQ multiplex PCR, the TCRdb table keeps only in-frame clones and is missing some. Here the sample spans over 45,000 clones, roughly 92% being singletons. This specimen consisted of CD4+ or CD8+ T cells sorted from blood, obtained in a trial of the OX40 agonist ivuxolimab. These receptors all come from an adult with an advanced solid tumor such as melanoma, head and neck, liver or kidney cancer.

This clone came up once. The chain couples TRBV27 to TRBJ2-2, with a tentative D call TRBD2 (5 bases). The germline gives CDR1 MNHEY, CDR2 SMNVEV (reference sequence). This CDR3 has 19 residues. V lost 0 bases to trimming and J lost 0 bases, with 17 bases between them. The DNA for the CDR3 is TGTGCCAGCAGTTTATCTGGTGGGCCCGGGGAAGCGAACACCGGGGAGCTGTTTTTT. It is translated as CASSLSGGPGEANTGELFF.

This clone was detected only once. This sequence joins TRBV6-6 and TRBJ1-1; D is ambiguous. Germline assignment: CDR1 MNHNY and CDR2 SVGAGI (reference sequence). The CDR3 totals 12 residues. The germline V and J ends were trimmed by 2 bases and 10 bases, with 11 bases remaining between them. Written as DNA, the CDR3 is TGTGCCAGCAGTTACCCGGAACCGGGAGCTTTCTTT. As protein: CASSYPEPGAFF.

The rearrangement joins TRBV6-5 to TRBJ2-7; unclear D gene. Looked up from germline, CDR1 is MNHEY and CDR2 is SVGAGI. With 6 bases removed from V and 1 base from J, the gap between germline ends came to 10 bases. The CDR3 is 13 amino acids. The CDR3 DNA is TGTGCCAGCAGCCAAGGATTTTCCTACGAGCAGTACTTC. Its protein is CASSQGFSYEQYF.

The V and J genes are TRBV28 and TRBJ1-5; 11 bases agree with TRBD1. V lost 5 bases and J lost 4; bases outside the gene matches: 4. The CDR3 is 15 residues long. The germline V gene has CDR1 MDHEN and CDR2 SYDVKM. CDR3 protein: CASSLRDRGNQPQHF. CDR3 sequence (DNA): TGTGCCAGCAGTCTACGGGACAGGGGGAATCAGCCCCAGCATTTT. Combining the CDR3 with reference TRBV28 and TRBJ1-5 gives the whole variable domain DVKVTQSSRYLVKRTGEKVFLECVQDMDHENMFWYRQDPGLGLRLIYFSYDVKMKEKGDIPEGYSVSREKKERFSLILESASTNQTSMYLCASSLRDRGNQPQHFGDGTRLSIL.

This sequence joins TRBV9 and TRBJ2-1, with 8 bases identical to TRBD1. This CDR3 contains 14 residues. CDR1 SGDLS and CDR2 YYNGEE come from the germline V gene. Trimming removed 4 bases from V and 2 bases from J; junction bases left unmatched: 2. Here the CDR3 reads CASSPTGAYNEQFF. The CDR3 region has the DNA TGTGCCAGCAGCCCGACAGGGGCCTACAATGAGCAGTTCTTC.

The chain has TRBV4-3 and TRBJ1-6; the D is unclear. The V end lost 1 base, the J end lost 14 bases, and 12 bases lay between the germline ends. This CDR3 spans 13 amino acids. Germline CDR1 and CDR2: LGHNA and YSLEER. Here the CDR3 reads CASSQGVWQALHF. CDR3 nucleotides: TGCGCCAGCAGCCAAGGTGTTTGGCAGGCCCTCCACTTT.